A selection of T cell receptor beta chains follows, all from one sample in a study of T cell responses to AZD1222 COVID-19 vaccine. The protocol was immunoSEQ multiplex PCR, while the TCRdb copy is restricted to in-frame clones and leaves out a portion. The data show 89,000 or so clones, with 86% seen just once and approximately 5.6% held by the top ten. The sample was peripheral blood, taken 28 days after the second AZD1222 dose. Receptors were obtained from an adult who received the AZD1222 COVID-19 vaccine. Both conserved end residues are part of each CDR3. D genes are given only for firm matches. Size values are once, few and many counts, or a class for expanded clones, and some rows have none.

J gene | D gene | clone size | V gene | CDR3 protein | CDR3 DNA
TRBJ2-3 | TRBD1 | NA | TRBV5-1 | CASSLGDNRGTDTQYF | TGCGCCAGCAGCTTGGGGGATAACAGGGGAACAGATACGCAGTATTTT
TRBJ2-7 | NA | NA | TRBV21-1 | CASSPSSFLEAGGPGYEQYF | TGTGCCAGCAGCCCGTCTTCTTTTTTAGAGGCGGGAGGGCCTGGTTACGAGCAGTACTTC
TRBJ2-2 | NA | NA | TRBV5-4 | CASTMGGHSTTGELFF | TGTGCCAGCACCATGGGGGGACACTCAACCACCGGGGAGCTGTTTTTT
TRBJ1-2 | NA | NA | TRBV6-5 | CASSYGGTRGYTF | TGTGCCAGCAGTTACGGGGGAACGCGGGGCTACACCTTC
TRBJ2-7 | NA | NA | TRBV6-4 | CARPGLDPRFRVYEQYF | TGTGCCAGACCTGGGTTGGACCCCCGCTTCAGGGTCTACGAGCAGTACTTC
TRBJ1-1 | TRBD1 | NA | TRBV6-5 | CASSLRRQGAREAFF | TGTGCCAGCAGTTTACGGCGACAGGGGGCACGTGAAGCTTTCTTT
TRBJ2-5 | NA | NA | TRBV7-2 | CASSPRGPGGETQYF | TGTGCCAGCAGCCCTAGAGGGCCCGGGGGAGAGACCCAGTACTTC
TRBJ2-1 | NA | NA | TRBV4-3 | CASSQDRTYGEQFF | TGCGCCAGCAGCCAAGATCGGACTTATGGGGAGCAGTTCTTC
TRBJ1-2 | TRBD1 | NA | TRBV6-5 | CASSPGQRDYGYTF | TGTGCCAGCAGCCCGGGACAGCGAGATTATGGCTACACCTTC
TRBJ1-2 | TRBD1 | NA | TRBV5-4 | CASSAGTVLYGYTF | TGTGCCAGCAGCGCTGGGACAGTCCTCTATGGCTACACCTTC
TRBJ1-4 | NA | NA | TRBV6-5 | CASRRLTRDEKLFF | TGTGCCAGCAGACGACTCACGAGGGATGAAAAACTGTTTTTT
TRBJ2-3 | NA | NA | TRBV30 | CALSLGGDTQYF | TGTGCACTCTCCCTGGGGGGAGATACGCAGTATTTT
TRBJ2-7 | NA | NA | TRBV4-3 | CASSQDPGHYEQYF | TGCGCCAGCAGCCAAGATCCGGGACACTACGAGCAGTACTTC
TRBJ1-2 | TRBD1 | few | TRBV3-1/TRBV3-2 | CASSQIKPGTGRGGYTF | TGTGCCAGCAGCCAGATAAAGCCCGGGACAGGCCGGGGGGGCTACACCTTC
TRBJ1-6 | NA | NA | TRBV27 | CASTLRRGIGSPLHF | TGTGCCAGCACCTTAAGGCGGGGTATCGGATCACCCCTCCACTTT
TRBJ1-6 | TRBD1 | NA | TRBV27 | CASSPQGGPNSPLHF | TGTGCCAGCAGTCCTCAGGGGGGGCCCAATTCACCCCTCCACTTT
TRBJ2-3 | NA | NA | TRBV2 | CASSGYSRTDTQYF | TGTGCCAGCAGTGGTTACTCCCGCACAGATACGCAGTATTTT
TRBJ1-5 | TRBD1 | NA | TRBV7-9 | CASSPTDRGGNQPQHF | TGTGCCAGCAGCCCCACCGACAGGGGCGGCAATCAGCCCCAGCATTTT
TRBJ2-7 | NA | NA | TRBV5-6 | CASSRRGSYPYEQYF | TGTGCCAGCAGCCGGAGGGGTAGCTACCCCTACGAGCAGTACTTC
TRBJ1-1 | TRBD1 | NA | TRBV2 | CASSSGTGRAFF | TGTGCCAGCAGTTCCGGGACAGGGAGAGCTTTCTTT